Each of the 18 T cell receptor beta chains below was sequenced from the same sample in a study of immune evolution from preneoplasia to lung adenocarcinoma. Assay used: immunoSEQ multiplex PCR; TCRdb lists only in-frame clones, some missing. Here the sample spans about 4,300 clones, 88% being singletons. Material: FFPE lung adenocarcinoma in situ tissue. The receptor set was obtained from a person aged 60-80 years with lung adenocarcinoma.

The table lists this clone with a few counts. This chain uses TRBV4-1 with TRBJ2-5; D is undetermined. The CDR3 contains 14 residues. Germline assignment: CDR1 MGHRA and CDR2 YSYEKL. Trimming took off 4 bases at V and 5 bases at J, with 14 bases between the two ends. The CDR3 loop reads CASSPKENTETQYF. Written as DNA, the CDR3 is TGCGCCAGCAGCCCAAAAGAAAACACGGAGACCCAGTACTTC.

The chain has TRBV29-1 and TRBJ2-2, with TRBD1 matching 10 bases. The CDR3 is 14 amino acids. The V segment lost 4 bases and the J segment 6 bases; nucleotides outside the gene matches: 5. Germline-derived CDR1 and CDR2 are SQVTM and ANQGSEA. The CDR3 loop reads CSVAGTGDAGELFF. CDR3 coding DNA: TGCAGCGTTGCCGGGACAGGGGATGCCGGGGAGCTGTTTTTT.

The V call is TRBV9, the J call TRBJ1-1; D remains unclear. Germline V CDR1 and CDR2: SGDLS, YYNGEE. This CDR3 contains 12 residues. The V and J ends lost 4 bases and 10 bases respectively, with 14 bases between them. For the CDR3, the DNA is TGTGCCAGCAGCCCTCACCAAGATGGAGCTTTCTTT. Its protein is CASSPHQDGAFF.

This rearrangement joins TRBV6-5 to TRBJ1-4; D is perhaps TRBD1 (6 bases). The ends were cut back, 2 bases at V and 4 bases at J, with 11 bases in the middle. From germline, CDR1 is MNHEY and CDR2 SVGAGI. The CDR3 is 15 amino acids. The CDR3 bases are TGTGCCAGCAGTTACCTGACAGGAGTTAATGAAAAACTGTTTTTT. Translating it yields CASSYLTGVNEKLFF.

The genes are TRBV28 and TRBJ1-2; possible D gene TRBD1, 5 bases. Trimming removed 5 bases from V and 7 bases from J, with 8 bases in between. The germline gives CDR1 MDHEN, CDR2 SYDVKM. This CDR3 spans 11 amino acids. CDR3 in amino acids: CASSHGGGYTF. CDR3 DNA: TGTGCCAGCAGTCACGGGGGTGGCTACACCTTC.

This chain links TRBV7-8 with TRBJ2-6, with no clear D. V was pared by 4 bases and J by 5 bases, with 21 bases between. Germline V lookup: CDR1 SGHVS, CDR2 FQNEAQ. The CDR3 spans 18 residues. The CDR3 protein is CASSYCSYPQSRANVLTF. DNA for the CDR3: TGTGCCAGCAGCTACTGTAGTTACCCACAAAGTCGGGCCAACGTCCTGACTTTC.

The genes are TRBV6-1 and TRBJ2-1; D tentatively fits TRBD1 or TRBD2 (6 bases each). V lost 7 bases and J 9 bases, leaving 16 bases between the germline ends. Germline CDR1 reads MNHNS; CDR2 reads SASEGT. This CDR3 spans 13 amino acids. CDR3 nucleotides: TGTGCCAGCAAAATCACGTCGGGGGCTGAGCAGTTCTTC. It encodes CASKITSGAEQFF.

This clone was seen more than once but under ten times. The rearrangement links TRBV28 to TRBJ1-5, with D perhaps TRBD1 (5 bases). Trimming took off 3 bases at V and 2 bases at J, with 8 bases between the two ends. This CDR3 contains 14 residues. Germline CDR1 reads MDHEN; CDR2 reads SYDVKM. As DNA, the CDR3 is TGTGCCAGCAGTTTGGCGGGGGGCAATCAGCCCCAGCATTTT. Translated: CASSLAGGNQPQHF.

The CDR3 sequence: CASRSGTGGAPNTEAFF. Written as DNA, the CDR3 is TGCGCCAGCAGGTCCGGGACAGGGGGCGCGCCGAACACTGAAGCTTTCTTT. The chain carries TRBV5-1 and TRBJ1-1; 12 bases are shared with TRBD1. Germline V gene sequence: CDR1 SGHRS, CDR2 YFSETQ. The CDR3 covers 17 residues. The J segment lost 1 base and the V segment lost 5 bases, leaving 9 bases of the junction unmatched.

This sequence joins TRBV2 and TRBJ2-7, with 9 nucleotides matching TRBD2. The CDR3 has 13 residues. The germline gives CDR1 SNHLY, CDR2 FYNNEI. The trim removed 9 bases at V and 3 bases at J, leaving 6 bases unmatched. This CDR3 reads CASRLAVVYEQYF. The DNA of the CDR3 is TGTGCCAGTAGACTAGCGGTAGTCTACGAGCAGTACTTC.

The chain combines TRBV11-3 with TRBJ1-3; possible D gene TRBD1, 6 bases. The germline V gene has CDR1 SGHNT and CDR2 YENEEA. The CDR3 runs 13 residues. V lost 5 bases and J lost 4, with 9 bases in between. CDR3 residues: CASSGGSGNTIYF. The CDR3 DNA follows: TGTGCCAGCAGCGGGGGCAGCGGAAACACCATATATTTT.

V and J are TRBV29-1 and TRBJ1-2, with TRBD1 identical over 8 bases. The junction had 2 bases not matched to a gene; V was cut back by 4 bases and J by 1 base. Germline values: CDR1 SQVTM, CDR2 ANQGSEA. The CDR3 length is 13 residues. This CDR3 is CSVGDRINYGYTF. Written as DNA, the CDR3 is TGCAGCGTTGGGGACAGGATTAACTATGGCTACACCTTC.

The rearrangement uses TRBV7-2 and TRBJ2-5; 8 bases map to TRBD1. V trimming: 4 bases; J trimming: 5 bases; junction bases outside the gene matches: 6. Germline loops: CDR1 SGHTA, CDR2 FQGNSA. The CDR3 has 14 amino acids. The CDR3 DNA is TGTGCCAGCAGCTCCGGACAGGGTTTTGAGACCCAGTACTTC. Translating it yields CASSSGQGFETQYF.

CDR3 nucleotides: TGTGCCAGCAGTATCGAAGGAAACACTGAAGCTTTCTTT. It translates to CASSIEGNTEAFF. The chain has TRBV6-1 and TRBJ1-1; D unclear. CDR3 length equals 13 residues. Germline V gene data show CDR1 as MNHNS and CDR2 as SASEGT. Trimming removed 5 bases at V and 2 bases at J, with 9 bases between.

This chain joins TRBV6-1 and TRBJ1-5, with TRBD1 identical over 7 bases. Unmatched junction bases numbered 13, after V lost 2 bases and J lost 3 bases. Germline-derived CDR1 and CDR2 are MNHNS and SASEGT. This CDR3 has 18 residues. CDR3 DNA sequence: TGTGCCAGCAGTGAACCCAGATTGACAGGGAACCCCAATCAGCCCCAGCATTTT. It codes for CASSEPRLTGNPNQPQHF.

This clone was picked up a small number of times. The V and J genes are TRBV7-8 and TRBJ2-7; no definite D call. The CDR3 totals 13 residues. V lost 1 base, J lost 5 bases, and 9 bases lay in between. Germline V gene data show CDR1 as SGHVS and CDR2 as FQNEAQ. Here the CDR3 reads CASSLEEQDEQYF. The CDR3 DNA reads TGTGCCAGCAGCTTAGAGGAGCAGGACGAGCAGTACTTC.

The table lists this clone with a count of one. V is TRBV11-2 and J is TRBJ2-7; D unresolved. The CDR3 consists of 15 residues. Germline-derived CDR1 and CDR2 are SGHAT and FQNNGV. With 1 base removed from V and 0 bases from J, the gap between germline ends came to 10 bases. CDR3 in amino acids: CASSLGPAGSYEQYF. The DNA of the CDR3 is TGTGCCAGCAGCTTAGGTCCCGCCGGCTCCTACGAGCAGTACTTC.

This chain links TRBV7-2 with TRBJ2-7; no clear D gene. V lost 3 bases, J lost 1 base, and 13 bases lay in between. The CDR3 has 15 residues. Per germline, CDR1 SGHTA and CDR2 FQGNSA. CDR3 sequence: CASSLSSTASYEQYF. CDR3 bases: TGTGCCAGCAGCTTGAGTAGCACGGCGTCCTACGAGCAGTACTTC.